In this sample, the clone carrying this T cell receptor beta chain turned up many times. TCRdb reanalyzed the PCR reads via MiXCR. The data contain 22,000 or so clones, 15% to 20% of them seen just once; the ten biggest clones take up about 30%. These data belong to a study of metastatic and nonmetastatic thyroid tumors. Trimming left V 3 bases short and J 6 bases short, with 6 bases between. Per the germline V gene, CDR1 is SGHVS and CDR2 is FNYEAQ. This CDR3 has 12 amino acids. No treatment of any kind had been given to any patient before thyroid surgery. The chain joins TRBV7-6 to TRBJ2-1, with D hard to call. The sequence came from a female donor with papillary thyroid cancer or a benign thyroid nodule (not recorded which). Some clones in this sample may be carry-over from other donors' samples. Input material: blood. CDR3 region: CASSLPGNEQFF. The CDR3 coding sequence is TGTGCCAGCAGCTTGCCGGGCAATGAGCAGTTCTTC.